Below are 16 T cell receptor beta chains sequenced from a single sample in a study of beta chain features in type 1 diabetes. Study results and limitations: In all four CD4+ subsets, TCRB CDR3 length was significantly, moderately reduced in type 1 diabetes.

The investigators reverse transcribed all of the isolated RNA, so they sequenced expressed TCRB transcripts. Sequencing used immunoSEQ multiplex PCR; TCRdb keeps in-frame clones, though not all of them. The data contain 60,000 to 75,000 clones, about 50% of them singletons. These receptors are not linked to any known antigen. Sample: central memory CD4+ T cells from blood. Receptors were obtained from a man aged 25 to 45 with type 1 diabetes.

The genes are TRBV2 and TRBJ1-2, with D possibly being TRBD1 (5 bases). Germline V gene sequence: CDR1 SNHLY, CDR2 FYNNEI. The CDR3 sequence is 13 residues long. V was pared by 3 bases and J by 3 bases, with 8 bases between. The chain's CDR3 is CASSDGGDYGYTF. CDR3 coding DNA: TGTGCCAGCAGTGACGGAGGGGACTATGGCTACACCTTC. The variable domain in full, completed from reference TRBV2 and TRBJ1-2, reads EPEVTQTPSHQVTQMGQEVILRCVPISNHLYFYWYRQILGQKVEFLVSFYNNEISEKSEIFDDQFSVERPDGSNFTLKIRSTKLEDSAMYFCASSDGGDYGYTFGSGTRLTVV.

V usage is TRBV5-1 and J usage is TRBJ2-1, with 8 bases aligning to TRBD1. CDR1 and CDR2 from the germline V gene are SGHRS and YFSETQ. V shed 4 bases, J shed 1 base, and the junction held 7 bases outside the gene matches. The CDR3 has 16 residues. DNA for the CDR3: TGCGCCAGCAGCCCATGGAGGACAGGGTCCTACAATGAGCAGTTCTTC. Translated: CASSPWRTGSYNEQFF.

The table lists this clone with a count of one. This chain joins TRBV30 and TRBJ2-3, with TRBD2 identical over 9 bases. J gave up 6 bases and V 0 bases, and 4 bases lay outside the gene matches. This CDR3 comprises 14 residues. Germline V CDR1 and CDR2: GTSNPN, SVGIG (reference sequence). This chain's CDR3 is CAWSVGLAGDTQYF. CDR3 sequence (DNA): TGTGCCTGGAGTGTGGGTCTAGCGGGGGATACGCAGTATTTT.

The V call is TRBV5-1, the J call TRBJ2-1; D unclear. The CDR3 has 15 residues. Germline CDR1 reads SGHRS; CDR2 reads YFSETQ. Trimming left V 4 bases short and J 9 bases short, with 20 bases between. CDR3 nucleotide sequence: TGCGCCAGCAGCCCATCCCGTAGCTCTTTGGGTGAGCAGTTCTTC. It is translated as CASSPSRSSLGEQFF.

This clone has just a few counts. The gene calls are TRBV7-2 and TRBJ2-1, with D possibly being TRBD2 (5 bases). This CDR3 comprises 14 residues. Germline CDR1 and CDR2: SGHTA and FQGNSA. V lost 0 bases, J lost 6 bases, and 9 bases lay in between. For the CDR3, the DNA is TGTGCCAGCAGCTTAGCGCGGACTTCCAATGAGCAGTTCTTC. It is translated as CASSLARTSNEQFF.

This clone has more than one count but fewer than ten. The chain links TRBV12-1 to TRBJ2-2; the table's D call, TRBD2, has no DNA check behind it. TRBV12-1 is described as a pseudogene. The CDR3 runs to 12 residues. CDR3 in DNA: TGTGCCAGCAGCTTTGAAGCGGGAGAGCTGTTTTTT. Protein product: CASSFEAGELFF.

This clone is a singleton in its sample. The V and J genes are TRBV5-4 and TRBJ2-5, with D possibly matching TRBD2 (5 bases). Trimming shortened V by 2 bases and J by 5 bases, and 10 bases separated the two germline ends. Per germline, CDR1 SGHNT and CDR2 YYREEE (reference sequence). The CDR3 runs 13 residues. CDR3 sequence (DNA): TGTGCCAGCAGCTTCGGGGTGATGGAGACCCAGTACTTC. It codes for CASSFGVMETQYF.

Written as DNA, the CDR3 is TGTGCCAGCTCACTAACATTACAGAGCTCTAATGAAAAACTGTTTTTT. This sequence encodes CASSLTLQSSNEKLFF. The chain is built from TRBV18 and TRBJ1-4, with D hard to call. Trimming stripped 4 bases from V and 3 bases from J, with 15 bases between. Per germline, CDR1 KGHSH and CDR2 LQKENI. The CDR3 has 16 residues.

This clone was seen a few times. Different DNA sequences within this sample yield the same CDR3. The V and J genes are TRBV6-1 and TRBJ2-7, with D maybe TRBD1 (7 bases). V was cut by 2 bases and J by 6 bases, with 14 bases left in between. The CDR3 covers 14 residues. Germline lookup yields CDR1 MNHNS and CDR2 SASEGT. The CDR3 loop is CASSEPGQGGEQYF. In DNA form, the CDR3 reads TGTGCCAGCAGTGAACCGGGGCAGGGGGGCGAGCAGTACTTC.

This chain uses TRBV7-2 with TRBJ2-4, with a possible D match to TRBD2 (6 bases). V was shortened by 1 base and J by 0 bases, with 7 bases between the two germline ends. CDR3 length: 15 amino acids. The V gene's germline CDR1 is SGHTA and CDR2 FQGNSA. The CDR3 is CASSLGGVAKNIQYF. The CDR3 DNA follows: TGTGCCAGCAGCTTAGGCGGGGTAGCCAAAAACATTCAGTACTTC.

V and J are TRBV13 and TRBJ2-7; no clear D. Trimming cost V 5 bases and J 7 bases, with 12 bases left between them. CDR1 PRHDT and CDR2 FYEKMQ come from the germline V gene (reference sequence). CDR3 length: 12 amino acids. CDR3 nucleotide sequence: TGTGCCAGCAGCGGAGATAGGCGGGAGCAGTACTTC. It encodes CASSGDRREQYF.

The rearrangement links TRBV30 to TRBJ1-2; TRBD1 agrees at 8 bases. V was pared by 1 base and J by 8 bases, with 3 bases of the junction left unmatched. Per the germline V gene, CDR1 is GTSNPN and CDR2 is SVGIG (reference sequence). The CDR3 is 12 amino acids. This chain's CDR3 is CAWSEDRVGYTF. CDR3 in DNA: TGTGCCTGGAGTGAGGACAGGGTAGGCTACACCTTC.

This sequence joins TRBV5-1 and TRBJ2-7, with TRBD2 matching over 9 bases. V was pared by 4 bases and J by 2 bases, with 4 bases of the junction left unmatched. Germline loops: CDR1 SGHRS, CDR2 YFSETQ. CDR3 length equals 14 residues. CDR3 nucleotide sequence: TGCGCCAGCAGCCCGAGCGGGGGGCCCTACGAGCAGTACTTC. It encodes CASSPSGGPYEQYF.

The chain's CDR3 is CASSILRTVTYEQYF. CDR3 in DNA: TGTGCCAGCAGCATTCTCCGGACAGTTACCTACGAGCAGTACTTC. The chain carries TRBV7-2 and TRBJ2-7, with a weak D call TRBD1 (6 bases). CDR1 SGHTA and CDR2 FQGNSA come from the germline V gene. CDR3 length equals 15 residues. V was trimmed by 5 bases and J by 2 bases, leaving 16 bases between them.

The chain couples TRBV20-1 to TRBJ2-7; no firm D call. CDR1 is DFQATT, CDR2 SNEGSKA, per germline (reference sequence). Deletions cut 7 bases from V and 6 bases from J, with 4 bases between. The CDR3 covers 8 residues. The CDR3 DNA reads as TGCAGTGTATGCGAGCAGTACTTC. Translation: CSVCEQYF.

This chain links TRBV11-2 with TRBJ2-3, with D perhaps matching TRBD2 (5 bases). Germline V gene data show CDR1 as SGHAT and CDR2 as FQNNGV. V shed 6 bases and J shed 1 base, with 14 bases lying between them. The CDR3 covers 15 residues. In DNA, the CDR3 is TGTGCCAGCAGGCCCCGGGGTAGCGGCACAGATACGCAGTATTTT. Translation: CASRPRGSGTDTQYF.